This is a list of T cell receptor beta chains from one sample in a study of radiotherapy plus CTLA-4 blockade in lung cancer. Sequencing used immunoSEQ multiplex PCR; TCRdb keeps in-frame clones, though not all of them. The profile shows about 62,000 clones, 77% of them singletons. This material consisted of peripheral blood, taken from a patient treated with radiotherapy plus ipilimumab. Source of these receptors: a human donor with non-small cell lung cancer who had a complete response to radiotherapy plus ipilimumab. Both conserved end residues are part of each CDR3. A D gene is named only where the DNA matches it firmly. Rows give clone size only sometimes, using once, few, many, or a class for an expanded clone.

D gene	V gene	clone size	J gene	CDR3 protein	CDR3 DNA
.	TRBV6-5	.	TRBJ1-2	CASSYGQGHYGYTF	TGTGCCAGCAGTTACGGGCAGGGGCACTATGGCTACACCTTC
TRBD1	TRBV29-1	.	TRBJ2-7	CSVKPGTGGLWYEQYF	TGCAGCGTTAAGCCTGGGACAGGCGGTTTATGGTACGAGCAGTACTTC
.	TRBV9	.	TRBJ1-1	CASSVVARVSEAFF	TGTGCCAGCAGCGTAGTTGCCAGGGTCTCTGAAGCTTTCTTT
.	TRBV18	.	TRBJ1-4	CASSLQGTPNEKLFF	TGTGCCAGCTCACTACAGGGTACCCCTAATGAAAAACTGTTTTTT
.	TRBV30	.	TRBJ1-1	CAWSRTNGNTEAFF	TGTGCCTGGAGTCGAACTAACGGGAACACTGAAGCTTTCTTT
.	TRBV4-1	.	TRBJ1-5	CASSQDTYNQPQHF	TGCGCCAGCAGCCAAGATACGTACAATCAGCCCCAGCATTTT
.	TRBV25-1	few	TRBJ1-2	CASSDPSGGYYGYTF	TGTGCCAGCAGTGACCCCTCGGGGGGGTACTATGGCTACACCTTC
TRBD2	TRBV7-8	few	TRBJ2-3	CASSKRGEDTQYF	TGTGCCAGCAGCAAGCGGGGGGAGGATACGCAGTATTTT
.	TRBV11-3	.	TRBJ2-1	CASSLVKLGYNEQFF	TGTGCCAGCAGCTTAGTTAAGCTTGGTTACAATGAGCAGTTCTTC
TRBD1	TRBV19	.	TRBJ1-1	CASSMKGASEAFF	TGTGCCAGTAGTATGAAGGGGGCGAGTGAAGCTTTCTTT
.	TRBV7-2	.	TRBJ2-5	CASSTVGYQETQYF	TGTGCCAGCTCGACCGTGGGGTACCAAGAGACCCAGTACTTC
.	TRBV30	.	TRBJ1-1	CAWSYGIGEAFF	TGTGCCTGGAGTTATGGGATCGGTGAAGCTTTCTTT
.	TRBV7-9	.	TRBJ2-3	CASSSSRGSSSDTQYF	TGTGCCAGCAGCTCTAGTCGGGGGTCGAGCTCAGATACGCAGTATTTT
.	TRBV19	once	TRBJ2-3	CASSRHRTTSSTDTQYF	TGTGCCAGTAGCCGGCACAGGACAACTTCTAGCACAGATACGCAGTATTTT
TRBD1	TRBV19	.	TRBJ1-3	CASTKRGQGGNTIYF	TGTGCCAGTACCAAAAGGGGACAGGGAGGAAACACCATATATTTT
.	TRBV30	.	TRBJ1-6	CAWRAGRNSSPLHF	TGTGCCTGGAGGGCAGGGCGTAACTCATCACCCCTCCACTTT
.	TRBV18	.	TRBJ2-1	CASSPADRTYNEQFF	TGTGCCAGCTCACCCGCGGACAGAACCTACAATGAGCAGTTCTTC
.	TRBV7-2	once	TRBJ2-7	CASSPQGRGALGEQYF	TGTGCCAGCAGCCCCCAGGGTCGGGGGGCCCTCGGCGAGCAGTACTTC
.	TRBV5-5	.	TRBJ2-5	CASSYGTAPLTQYF	TGTGCCAGCAGTTATGGGACGGCCCCTCTGACCCAGTACTTC
.	TRBV6-1	.	TRBJ1-2	CASSESFWGYGYTF	TGTGCCAGCAGTGAAAGTTTCTGGGGTTATGGCTACACCTTC
.	TRBV15	.	TRBJ1-1	CATSRDRNTEAFF	TGTGCCACCAGCAGAGATAGAAACACTGAAGCTTTCTTT
TRBD2	TRBV2	.	TRBJ2-5	CASSPRGTSGQETQYF	TGTGCCAGCAGTCCACGAGGGACTAGCGGCCAAGAGACCCAGTACTTC
.	TRBV2	.	TRBJ2-7	CASSGPGEQYF	TGTGCCAGCAGTGGGCCGGGCGAGCAGTACTTC
.	TRBV7-2	.	TRBJ2-7	CASSQMGVQYF	TGTGCCAGCAGTCAGATGGGGGTGCAGTACTTC
TRBD1	TRBV6-5	.	TRBJ1-2	CATGTEGLSGYTF	TGTGCCACCGGGACAGAGGGGCTTAGTGGCTACACCTTC
.	TRBV20-1	once	TRBJ2-1	CSARDRPGQFF	TGCAGTGCTAGAGATCGGCCAGGGCAGTTCTTC
.	TRBV21-1	.	TRBJ1-1	CASSRGGLNTEAFF	TGTGCCAGCAGCAGGGGGGGCTTGAACACTGAAGCTTTCTTT
.	TRBV5-1	.	TRBJ2-3	CASSLATGGPSTDTQYF	TGCGCCAGCAGCTTGGCCACCGGGGGGCCTAGCACAGATACGCAGTATTTT
.	TRBV30	.	TRBJ2-5	CAWSVVQHQETQYF	TGTGCCTGGAGTGTAGTACAACACCAAGAGACCCAGTACTTC
.	TRBV6-1	.	TRBJ1-2	CASSESGRRTYGYTF	TGTGCCAGCAGTGAATCTGGACGAAGGACCTATGGCTACACCTTC
TRBD1	TRBV7-9	few	TRBJ1-3	CASSLPGQGAYTIYF	TGTGCCAGCAGCCTCCCGGGACAGGGGGCGTACACCATATATTTT
.	TRBV5-4	.	TRBJ1-2	CASSLFRAPYGYTF	TGTGCCAGCAGCTTGTTTCGCGCCCCCTATGGCTACACCTTC
TRBD2	TRBV7-9	.	TRBJ2-3	CASSLALAGAYF	TGTGCCAGCAGCTTAGCGCTAGCGGGGGCCTATTTT
TRBD1	TRBV12-5	.	TRBJ2-1	CASNGTENYNEQFF	TGTGCTAGTAACGGGACAGAGAACTACAATGAGCAGTTCTTC
TRBD1	TRBV19	few	TRBJ1-1	CASSPGQRNTEAFF	TGTGCCAGTAGTCCGGGACAGCGGAACACTGAAGCTTTCTTT